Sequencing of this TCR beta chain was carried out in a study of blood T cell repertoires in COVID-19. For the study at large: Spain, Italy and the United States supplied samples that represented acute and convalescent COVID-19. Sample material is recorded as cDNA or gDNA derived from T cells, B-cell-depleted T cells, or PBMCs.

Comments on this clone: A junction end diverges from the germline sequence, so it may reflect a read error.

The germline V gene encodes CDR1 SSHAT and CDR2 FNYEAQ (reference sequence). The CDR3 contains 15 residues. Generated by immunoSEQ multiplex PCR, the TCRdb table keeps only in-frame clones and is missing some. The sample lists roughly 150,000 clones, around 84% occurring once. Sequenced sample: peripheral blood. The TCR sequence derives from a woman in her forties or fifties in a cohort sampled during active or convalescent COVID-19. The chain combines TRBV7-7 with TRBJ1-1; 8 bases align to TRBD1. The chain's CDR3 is CASSFRTGRRTEAFF. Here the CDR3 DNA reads TGTGCTAGCAGCTTTCGGACAGGGCGGAGAACTGAAGCTTTCTTT.